A single sample gave rise to the 27 T cell receptor beta chains below, sequenced in a study of blood T cell repertoires in COVID-19. Clones were sequenced by immunoSEQ multiplex PCR, and TCRdb holds only the in-frame ones, with some missing. The sample consists of roughly 340,000 clones, about nine tenths of them appearing once. The sample taken for sequencing was peripheral blood. The receptors originated from a woman aged 45 to 65 with COVID-19, enrolled during active disease.

This rearrangement joins TRBV19 to TRBJ2-1; no clear D. V was cut by 7 bases and J by 0 bases, with 10 bases left in between. The length of the CDR3 is 14 residues. Per germline, CDR1 LNHDA and CDR2 SQIVND (reference sequence). The CDR3 DNA reads as TGTGCCAGTAAGTCGGTACCCTCCTACAATGAGCAGTTCTTC. It encodes CASKSVPSYNEQFF. Full variable domain (rest looked up from reference TRBV19 and TRBJ2-1): DGGITQSPKYLFRKEGQNVTLSCEQNLNHDAMYWYRQDPGQGLRLIYYSQIVNDFQKGDIAEGYSVSREKKESFPLTVTSAQKNPTAFYLCASKSVPSYNEQFFGPGTRLTVL.

This chain's CDR3 is CSVKQGTDTEAFF. As DNA, the CDR3 is TGCAGCGTTAAACAGGGTACGGACACTGAAGCTTTCTTT. The chain uses TRBV29-1 and TRBJ1-1, with D possibly matching TRBD1 (6 bases). Germline V CDR1 and CDR2: SQVTM, ANQGSEA. The CDR3 consists of 13 residues. V lost 5 bases, J lost 3 bases, and 13 bases lay in between.

The chain has TRBV19 and TRBJ1-4; D not certain. This CDR3 has 14 residues. CDR1 is LNHDA, CDR2 SQIVND, per germline (reference sequence). The V gene lost 9 bases and the J gene lost 6 bases, with 17 bases spanning the gap. The CDR3 DNA follows: TGTGCCAGCCGCCAAGACATCACGCATGAAAAACTGTTTTTT. Translating gives CASRQDITHEKLFF.

The V call is TRBV7-2, the J call TRBJ2-7, with TRBD2 identical over 9 bases. The CDR3 covers 15 residues. The junction had 10 bases not matched to a gene; V was cut back by 4 bases and J by 6 bases. In germline, CDR1 is SGHTA, CDR2 FQGNSA. The CDR3 DNA reads as TGTGCCAGCAGCTCGAAGGGAGCGGGAGGTCCCGAGCAGTACTTC. Amino acids: CASSSKGAGGPEQYF.

This clone has a single count. V is TRBV7-3 and J is TRBJ1-2, with 9 bases identical to TRBD1. This CDR3 spans 13 amino acids. CDR1 and CDR2 from the germline V gene are SGHTA and FQGTGA. J lost 7 bases, V lost 3 bases, and 3 bases had no gene match. CDR3 bases: TGTGCCAGCAGCTTCACAGGGGGCATTGGCTACACCTTC. Its translation: CASSFTGGIGYTF.

This clone was detected ten times or more. The rearrangement links TRBV7-9 to TRBJ2-1, with 8 positions matching TRBD1. From germline, CDR1 is SEHNR and CDR2 FQNEAQ (reference sequence). The CDR3 covers 15 residues. V lost 5 bases and J lost 8; bases outside the gene matches: 11. The CDR3 sequence is CASSPGQGISDEQFF. Written as DNA, the CDR3 is TGTGCCAGCAGCCCTGGACAGGGTATTAGCGATGAGCAGTTCTTC. The variable domain in full, completed from reference TRBV7-9 and TRBJ2-1, reads DTGVSQNPRHKITKRGQNVTFRCDPISEHNRLYWYRQTLGQGPEFLTYFQNEAQLEKSRLLSDRFSAERPKGSFSTLEIQRTEQGDSAMYLCASSPGQGISDEQFFGPGTRLTVL.

DNA of the CDR3: TGTGCCAGCAGCCAACGACAGGCAAACACCGGGGAGCTGTTTTTT. This codes for CASSQRQANTGELFF. The chain combines TRBV11-3 with TRBJ2-2; tentative D call: TRBD1 (6 bases). The CDR3 loop spans 15 amino acids. From germline, CDR1 is SGHNT and CDR2 YENEEA. Trimming pared 5 bases from V and 2 bases from J, leaving 12 bases between. Supplemented by reference TRBV11-3 and TRBJ2-2, the full variable domain reads EAGVVQSPRYKIIEKKQPVAFWCNPISGHNTLYWYLQNLGQGPELLIRYENEEAVDDSQLPKDRFSAERLKGVDSTLKIQPAELGDSAVYLCASSQRQANTGELFFGEGSRLTVL.

The rearrangement links TRBV7-2 to TRBJ2-5; the match to TRBD2 covers 10 bases. The CDR3 length is 15 residues. CDR1 and CDR2 from the germline V gene are SGHTA and FQGNSA. Trimming cost V 5 bases and J 4 bases; bases outside gene matches: 7. DNA of the CDR3: TGTGCCAGCAGCCTGAGCGGGAGGGGTCGAGAGACCCAGTACTTC. As protein: CASSLSGRGRETQYF.

The genes are TRBV19 and TRBJ2-1; 8 bases are a match to TRBD2. J lost 9 bases, V lost 3 bases, and 10 bases had no gene match. CDR1 is LNHDA, CDR2 SQIVND, per germline (reference sequence). The length of the CDR3 is 15 residues. As DNA, the CDR3 is TGTGCCAGTAGTATTAGACGGAGACTAGCGAGTGAGCAGTTCTTC. Its translation: CASSIRRRLASEQFF.

The chain combines TRBV5-4 with TRBJ2-3; D is perhaps TRBD2 (5 bases). The germline gives CDR1 SGHNT, CDR2 YYREEE (reference sequence). Trimming cost V 1 base and J 4 bases, with 10 bases left between them. The CDR3 has 14 residues. In nucleotides, the CDR3 is TGTGCCAGCAGCTTGTTAGAGGGCCCAGATACGCAGTATTTT. Translated: CASSLLEGPDTQYF.

CDR3 amino acids: CASSPGTSGDYEQYF. For the CDR3, the DNA is TGTGCCAGCAGCCCCGGGACTAGCGGGGACTACGAGCAGTACTTC. The rearrangement uses TRBV7-3 and TRBJ2-7, with 13 nucleotides matching TRBD2. There are 15 residues in the CDR3. Germline trimming cut 5 bases from V and 3 bases from J; bases unmatched to any gene: 4. CDR1 and CDR2 (germline): SGHTA, FQGTGA.

The CDR3: CASSSRTGRGETQYF. The DNA for the CDR3 is TGCGCCAGCAGCTCGCGGACAGGGAGGGGAGAGACCCAGTACTTC. The rearrangement links TRBV4-3 to TRBJ2-5; TRBD1 is a possible D gene (8 bases). The CDR3 contains 15 residues. Germline values: CDR1 LGHNA, CDR2 YSLEER. The V gene lost 5 bases and the J gene lost 4 bases, with 17 bases spanning the gap.

Only one count was recorded for this clone. This rearrangement joins TRBV6-5 to TRBJ1-1, with TRBD1 matching 8 bases. Germline CDR1 is MNHEY and CDR2 is SVGAGI. The V and J ends lost 6 bases and 0 bases, in that order; junction bases with no gene match: 6. This CDR3 has 15 amino acids. CDR3 sequence: CASRKTGVMNTEAFF. For the CDR3, the DNA is TGTGCCAGCAGGAAGACAGGGGTCATGAACACTGAAGCTTTCTTT.

J is TRBJ1-2 and V is TRBV4-3; 8 bases fit TRBD1. Germline CDR1 is LGHNA and CDR2 is YSLEER. The CDR3 length is 12 residues. With 1 base clipped from V and 8 bases from J, the junction kept 0 bases outside the gene matches. The CDR3 sequence is CASSQGDRGYTF. DNA of the CDR3: TGCGCCAGCAGCCAAGGGGACAGGGGCTACACCTTC.

The CDR3, as DNA: TGTGCCAGCTCACCAGGGGGGACAGGGGTCTACTACGAGCAGTACTTC. Its protein is CASSPGGTGVYYEQYF. V usage is TRBV18 and J usage is TRBJ2-7; the match to TRBD1 covers 10 bases. This CDR3 region has 16 residues. V was clipped by 2 bases and J by 3 bases; unmatched bases: 7. CDR1 KGHSH and CDR2 LQKENI come from the germline V gene. The variable domain in full, with the rest retrieved from reference TRBV18 and TRBJ2-7, is NAGVMQNPRHLVRRRGQEARLRCSPMKGHSHVYWYRQLPEEGLKFMVYLQKENIIDESGMPKERFSAEFPKEGPSILRIQQVVRGDSAAYFCASSPGGTGVYYEQYFGPGTRLTVT.

The V gene is TRBV27, the J gene TRBJ2-7; the match to TRBD2 covers 10 bases. The J segment lost 0 bases and the V segment lost 0 bases, leaving 8 bases of the junction unmatched. There are 18 residues in the CDR3. Germline CDR1 reads MNHEY; CDR2 reads SMNVEV (reference sequence). For the CDR3, the DNA is TGTGCCAGCAGTTTATCGGGGGGACTAGCGTTAGGCTCCTACGAGCAGTACTTC. It encodes CASSLSGGLALGSYEQYF.

In its sample, this clone was seen once. V usage is TRBV7-9 and J usage is TRBJ1-1; D is ambiguous. CDR3 length equals 15 residues. Looked up from germline, CDR1 is SEHNR and CDR2 is FQNEAQ (reference sequence). Deletions cut 4 bases from V and 3 bases from J, with 15 bases between. CDR3 coding DNA: TGTGCCAGCAGCTATCTCACCGGAGTTGACACTGAAGCTTTCTTT. Translation: CASSYLTGVDTEAFF.

Only one count was recorded for this clone. The chain uses TRBV7-3 and TRBJ2-2, with D tentatively TRBD2 (5 bases). The V gene's germline CDR1 is SGHTA and CDR2 FQGTGA. V lost 3 bases, J lost 6 bases, and 8 bases lay in between. CDR3 size: 13 residues. The CDR3 region is CASSFGVPGELFF. The CDR3 nucleotides are TGTGCCAGCAGCTTCGGGGTGCCCGGGGAGCTGTTTTTT.

The rearrangement uses TRBV7-8 and TRBJ2-2; TRBD2 agrees at 15 bases. Per germline, CDR1 SGHVS and CDR2 FQNEAQ. CDR3 length equals 18 residues. With V trimmed by 1 base and J by 8 bases, 8 bases remained unmatched. CDR3 residues: CASSLDRTGTSGRGELFF. The CDR3 coding sequence is TGTGCCAGCAGCTTAGACCGGACCGGGACTAGCGGGAGGGGGGAGCTGTTTTTT. Together with reference TRBV7-8 and TRBJ2-2, the CDR3 gives the full variable domain: GAGVSQSPRYKVAKRGQDVALRCDPISGHVSLFWYQQALGQGPEFLTYFQNEAQLDKSGLPSDRFFAERPEGSVSTLKIQRTQQEDSAVYLCASSLDRTGTSGRGELFFGEGSRLTVL.

J is TRBJ2-7 and V is TRBV19, with 7 bases lining up with TRBD2. CDR1 LNHDA and CDR2 SQIVND come from the germline V gene (reference sequence). Trimming removed 4 bases from V and 1 base from J; junction bases left unmatched: 19. CDR3 length: 19 residues. The CDR3 region is CASSTTRGLAAPSSYEQYF. The CDR3 DNA reads as TGTGCCAGTAGTACCACCCGAGGGCTAGCGGCACCCAGTTCCTACGAGCAGTACTTC.

The CDR3 region is CASSLSQGAASAFF. CDR3 DNA: TGTGCCAGCAGTTTATCGCAGGGGGCGGCGTCGGCTTTCTTT. This chain joins TRBV27 and TRBJ1-1; TRBD1 aligns across 8 bases. Germline loops: CDR1 MNHEY, CDR2 SMNVEV (reference sequence). J was trimmed by 11 bases and V by 0 bases; bases with no gene match: 8. CDR3 length equals 14 residues.

The CDR3 here is CASSYWTSGNTGELFF. For the CDR3, the DNA is TGTGCCAGCAGTTACTGGACTAGCGGAAACACCGGGGAGCTGTTTTTT. The V call is TRBV6-6, the J call TRBJ2-2; 10 nucleotides match TRBD2. The germline V gene has CDR1 MNHNY and CDR2 SVGAGI (reference sequence). This CDR3 is built from 16 residues. After removal of 1 base from V and 2 bases from J, the junction contained 1 base not matched to a gene.

V gene TRBV21-1 combines with J gene TRBJ1-2. TRBV21-1 is assigned pseudogene status. The CDR3 contains 13 residues. The CDR3 DNA follows: TGTGCCAGCAGCAATCGGGGTGACTATGGCTACACCTTC. Translated, it gives CASSNRGDYGYTF.

This clone was detected once. This sequence joins TRBV19 and TRBJ2-3, with 9 bases matching TRBD1. Losses at the gene ends were 7 bases for V and 5 bases for J; bases not matched to a gene: 7. Germline assignment: CDR1 LNHDA and CDR2 SQIVND (reference sequence). The CDR3 is 14 amino acids. This CDR3 is CASTRQGGQDTQYF. DNA for the CDR3: TGTGCCAGTACAAGACAGGGGGGTCAAGATACGCAGTATTTT.

This clone was detected only a few times. This chain uses TRBV7-9 with TRBJ2-7; D gene uncertain. The CDR3 has 13 residues. Germline CDR1 SEHNR, CDR2 FQNEAQ (reference sequence). The V end was cut by 1 base, the J end by 0 bases, with 4 bases between. In DNA form, the CDR3 reads TGTGCCAGCAGCTTAGACACCTCCTACGAGCAGTACTTC. Amino acid sequence: CASSLDTSYEQYF.

The chain joins TRBV30 to TRBJ2-5; 10 positions agree with TRBD1. In germline, CDR1 is GTSNPN, CDR2 SVGIG (reference sequence). The CDR3 spans 14 residues. V trimming: 2 bases; J trimming: 4 bases; junction bases outside the gene matches: 4. The CDR3 spells CAWSSTGGVETQYF. The CDR3 DNA sequence: TGTGCCTGGAGTTCGACAGGGGGCGTAGAGACCCAGTACTTC.

The chain links TRBV6-2 or TRBV6-3 to TRBJ1-2, with TRBD1 as a possible D gene (6 bases). The CDR3 length is 14 residues. The V gene lost 4 bases and the J gene lost 3 bases, with 12 bases spanning the gap. From germline, CDR1 is MNHEY and CDR2 SVGEGT. The CDR3 here is CASSSPTGHYGYTF. CDR3 in DNA: TGTGCCAGCAGTTCTCCGACAGGCCACTATGGCTACACCTTC.